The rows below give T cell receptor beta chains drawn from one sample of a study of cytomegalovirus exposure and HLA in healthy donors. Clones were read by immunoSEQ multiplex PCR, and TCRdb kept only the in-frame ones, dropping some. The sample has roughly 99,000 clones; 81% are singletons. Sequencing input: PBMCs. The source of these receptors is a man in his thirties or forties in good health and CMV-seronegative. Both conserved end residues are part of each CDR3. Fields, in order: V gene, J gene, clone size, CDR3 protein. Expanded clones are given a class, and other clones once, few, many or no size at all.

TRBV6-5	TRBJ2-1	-	CASSYAREQFF
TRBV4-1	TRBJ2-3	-	CASSQDQGQGDADTQYF
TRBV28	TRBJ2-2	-	CASSSGQGLGELFF
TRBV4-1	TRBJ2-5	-	CASSQEVGTAGDETQYF
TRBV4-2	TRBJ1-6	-	CASSQGTVISYNSPLHF
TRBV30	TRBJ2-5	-	CAWSVSRTGVGETQYF
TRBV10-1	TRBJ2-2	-	CASSDFDTGELFF
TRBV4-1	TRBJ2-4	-	CASSHFLGVRGDKNIQYF
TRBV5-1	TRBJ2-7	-	CASSSGQPSSYEQYF
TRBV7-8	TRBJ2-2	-	CASSFLAGGSGELFF
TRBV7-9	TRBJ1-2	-	CASSLRGGDYGYTF
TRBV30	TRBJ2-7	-	CAWSVAGYEQYF
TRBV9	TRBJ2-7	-	CASRSRTEGVFEQYF
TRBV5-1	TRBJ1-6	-	CASSRSYNSPLHF
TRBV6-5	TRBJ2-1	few	CASSSPDKHEQFF
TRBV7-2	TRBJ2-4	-	CASSFTGPHIQYF
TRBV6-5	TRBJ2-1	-	CASRGTGVNEQFF
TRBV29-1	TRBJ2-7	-	CSVEVGTSQPLHF
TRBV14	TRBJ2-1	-	CASSQGTYNEQFF
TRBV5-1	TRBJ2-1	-	CASSHHDRSSYNEQFF
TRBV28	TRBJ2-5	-	CASNQAGEETQYF
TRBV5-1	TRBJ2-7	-	CASSLAGTSGVSSYEQYF
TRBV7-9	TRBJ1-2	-	CASSSFGASGGYTF
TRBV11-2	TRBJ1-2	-	CASSFGPGGGYGYTF
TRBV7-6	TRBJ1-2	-	CASSLQGRDGYTF
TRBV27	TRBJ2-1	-	CASSSQGTYNEQFF
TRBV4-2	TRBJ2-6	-	CASSQERGSGANVLTF
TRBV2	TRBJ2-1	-	CARGTSGTHNEQFF
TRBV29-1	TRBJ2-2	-	CSATAGVRTGELFF
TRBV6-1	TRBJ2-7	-	CASSEERHNSYEQYF
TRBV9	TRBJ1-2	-	CASSPQRTGAALPYGYTF
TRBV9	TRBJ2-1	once	CASSGRGGNEQFF
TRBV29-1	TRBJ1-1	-	CSVGDEAFF
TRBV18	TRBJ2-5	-	CASSPVSPGAQYF
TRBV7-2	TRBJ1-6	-	CASSHGGASYNSPLHF
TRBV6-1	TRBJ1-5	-	CASKGIDQPQHF
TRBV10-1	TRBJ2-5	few	CARREEGGFQETQYF
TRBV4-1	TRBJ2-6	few	CASLRAGGRGGANVLTF
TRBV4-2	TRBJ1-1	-	CASSPDQETGPEAFF
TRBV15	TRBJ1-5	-	CATSSAPPGSPGLTQHF
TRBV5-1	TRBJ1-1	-	CASSFRGQGGAFF
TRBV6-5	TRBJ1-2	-	CASSRQGARDYGYTF
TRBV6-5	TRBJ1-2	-	CASSLTFRGGYGYTF
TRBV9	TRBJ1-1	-	CASSLWTDTEAFF
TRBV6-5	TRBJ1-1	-	CASSWDRKGNTEAFF
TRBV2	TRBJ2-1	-	CASRATGGPFF
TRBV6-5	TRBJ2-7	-	CASSQGTGVREQYF
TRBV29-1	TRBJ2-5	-	CSVGLAGDVETQYF
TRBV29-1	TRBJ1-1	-	CSAGVATEAFF
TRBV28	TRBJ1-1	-	CASRMPGQGRNTEAFF
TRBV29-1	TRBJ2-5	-	CSVDVTSGAGKTQYF
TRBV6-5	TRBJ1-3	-	CASRRDRGSGNTIYF
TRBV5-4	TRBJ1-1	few	CASSLSQGRTEAFF
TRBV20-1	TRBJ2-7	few	CSASHRYF
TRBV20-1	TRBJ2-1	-	CSAHLYNEQFF
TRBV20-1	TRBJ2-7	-	CSARRVHEQYF
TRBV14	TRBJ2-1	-	CASSPLKLSYNEQFF
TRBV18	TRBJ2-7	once	CASSPWPGREQYF
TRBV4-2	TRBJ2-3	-	CASSQEFYSSSRMDTQYF